This passage covers 21 T cell receptor beta chains from one sample sequenced in a study of tumour-infiltrating T cells in Burkitt lymphoma. Assay: immunoSEQ multiplex PCR; the TCRdb copy retains only in-frame clones and omits some. The sample has 43,000 or so clones, roughly 30% seen once. Sequencing was carried out using tumor tissue. The receptors derive from a human donor with Burkitt lymphoma.

DNA for the CDR3: TGTGCCAGCAGTTTGGGGTTCAGACAAGAGACCCAGTACTTC. This translates into CASSLGFRQETQYF. The chain combines TRBV28 with TRBJ2-5; no firm D call. The CDR3 sequence is 14 residues long. The V gene lost 3 bases and the J gene lost 2 bases, with 10 bases spanning the gap. Germline-derived CDR1 and CDR2 are MDHEN and SYDVKM. Full variable domain (remainder filled in from reference TRBV28 and TRBJ2-5): DVKVTQSSRYLVKRTGEKVFLECVQDMDHENMFWYRQDPGLGLRLIYFSYDVKMKEKGDIPEGYSVSREKKERFSLILESASTNQTSMYLCASSLGFRQETQYFGPGTRLLVL.

V gene TRBV4-1 combines with J gene TRBJ2-1; D is uncertain. The CDR3 has 16 amino acids. V lost 1 base, J lost 0 bases, and 10 bases lay in between. Germline V gene lookup returns CDR1 MGHRA and CDR2 YSYEKL. CDR3 amino acids: CASSQGNPSSYNEQFF. Written as DNA, the CDR3 is TGCGCCAGCAGCCAAGGGAACCCTAGCTCCTACAATGAGCAGTTCTTC.

The V and J genes are TRBV7-9 and TRBJ1-2; no clear D. Germline lookup yields CDR1 SEHNR and CDR2 FQNEAQ (reference sequence). The CDR3 extends over 14 amino acids. Trimming stripped 1 base from V and 4 bases from J, with 10 bases between. The CDR3 nucleotides are TGTGCCAGCAGCTTAGTCGGCATACCCTATGGCTACACCTTC. The encoded protein is CASSLVGIPYGYTF. The full variable domain, its missing parts supplied by reference TRBV7-9 and TRBJ1-2, is DTGVSQNPRHKITKRGQNVTFRCDPISEHNRLYWYRQTLGQGPEFLTYFQNEAQLEKSRLLSDRFSAERPKGSFSTLEIQRTEQGDSAMYLCASSLVGIPYGYTFGSGTRLTVV.

Of note for this clone: A read error may produce the germline difference seen at one junction end. This rearrangement joins TRBV30 to TRBJ1-4, with D unclear. Per germline, CDR1 GTSNPN and CDR2 SVGIG (reference sequence). This CDR3 is 13 amino acids long. The CDR3 DNA is TGTGCCTGGGGCATGGGATTTAATGAAAAATTGTTTTTT. Its translation: CAWGMGFNEKLFF.

V and J are TRBV2 and TRBJ1-6; 7 nucleotides match TRBD1. Germline V gives CDR1 SNHLY, CDR2 FYNNEI. Unmatched junction bases numbered 9, after V lost 6 bases and J lost 4 bases. The CDR3 contains 16 residues. CDR3: CASRKDRASYNSPLHF. The CDR3 DNA sequence: TGTGCCAGCAGGAAAGACAGGGCCTCATATAATTCACCCCTCCACTTT.

V usage is TRBV4-3 and J usage is TRBJ2-7; maybe TRBD1 (5 bases). CDR1 and CDR2 (germline): LGHNA, YSLEER. The CDR3 spans 13 residues. V lost 0 bases and J 9 bases, leaving 12 bases between the germline ends. CDR3 DNA: TGCGCCAGCAGCCAAGATACAGGCCGAGGGCAGTACTTC. Protein sequence: CASSQDTGRGQYF.

This clone was seen a few times. The chain recombines TRBV4-3 with TRBJ1-3; perhaps TRBD1 as D (5 bases). V lost 4 bases, J lost 0 bases, and 7 bases lay in between. The CDR3 sequence is 14 residues long. CDR1 is LGHNA and CDR2 is YSLEER in the germline V gene. CDR3 residues: CASSLDSSGNTIYF. CDR3 bases: TGCGCCAGCAGCCTCGACAGCTCTGGAAACACCATATATTTT.

This clone has a handful of counts. The chain combines TRBV7-9 with TRBJ2-3; either TRBD1 or TRBD2 may supply D (5 bases each). V was clipped by 4 bases and J by 3 bases, with 11 bases between them. CDR1 is SEHNR and CDR2 is FQNEAQ in the germline V gene (reference sequence). The CDR3 contains 14 residues. CDR3 DNA sequence: TGTGCCAGCAGCTCATGGGACGTTACAGATACGCAGTATTTT. It yields the protein CASSSWDVTDTQYF.

In its sample, this clone was seen a few times. J is TRBJ2-7 and V is TRBV4-1; TRBD1 matches at 8 bases. Germline lookup yields CDR1 MGHRA and CDR2 YSYEKL. This CDR3 is built from 15 residues. Unmatched junction bases numbered 6, after V lost 4 bases and J lost 1 base. Written as DNA, the CDR3 is TGCGCCAGCAGCCCTGGACAGGGTAGATCCTACGAGCAGTACTTC. It encodes CASSPGQGRSYEQYF.

The chain employs TRBV7-2 and TRBJ2-3, with TRBD2 matching 10 bases. Looked up from germline, CDR1 is SGHTA and CDR2 is FQGNSA. With 3 bases clipped from V and 0 bases from J, the junction kept 12 bases outside the gene matches. The CDR3 runs to 19 residues. Here the CDR3 reads CASSLRLAGALGSTDTQYF. The CDR3, as DNA: TGTGCCAGCAGCTTGAGACTAGCGGGCGCCCTAGGGAGCACAGATACGCAGTATTTT.

This sequence joins TRBV6-5 and TRBJ1-6; 8 nucleotides align to TRBD1. CDR1 and CDR2 from the germline V gene are MNHEY and SVGAGI. CDR3 length: 15 amino acids. The V segment lost 0 bases and the J segment 10 bases; nucleotides outside the gene matches: 5. Here the CDR3 reads CASSYSQGASSPLHF. The DNA of the CDR3 is TGTGCCAGCAGTTACTCGCAGGGGGCTTCCTCACCCCTCCACTTT.

V usage is TRBV30 and J usage is TRBJ2-5, with 7 bases lining up with TRBD1. J gave up 4 bases and V 0 bases, and 5 bases lay outside the gene matches. CDR3 length: 14 amino acids. CDR1 and CDR2 from the germline V gene are GTSNPN and SVGIG (reference sequence). CDR3 DNA: TGTGCCTGGAGTGTACGTACAGGGGCAGAGACCCAGTACTTC. Amino acids: CAWSVRTGAETQYF.

J is TRBJ1-4 and V is TRBV7-9; D is possibly TRBD1 (5 bases). The CDR3 consists of 14 residues. Germline V gives CDR1 SEHNR, CDR2 FQNEAQ (reference sequence). With 5 bases removed from V and 2 bases from J, the gap between germline ends came to 9 bases. CDR3 nucleotides: TGTGCCAGCAGCCTGGGGCAGACTAATGAAAAACTGTTTTTT. Translated, it gives CASSLGQTNEKLFF.

The V and J genes are TRBV6-6 and TRBJ2-3; D is uncertain. This CDR3 has 12 residues. V lost 5 bases and J 4 bases, leaving 7 bases between the germline ends. Germline V lookup: CDR1 MNHNY, CDR2 SVGAGI (reference sequence). CDR3 DNA: TGTGCCAGCAGTCCTAGACCAGATACGCAGTATTTT. It is translated as CASSPRPDTQYF.

This clone was recorded a few times. The chain joins TRBV4-1 to TRBJ2-3, with 7 bases identical to TRBD1. J gave up 2 bases and V 4 bases, and 9 bases lay outside the gene matches. The CDR3 extends over 16 amino acids. Germline CDR1 MGHRA, CDR2 YSYEKL. CDR3 in DNA: TGCGCCAGCAGCCTAAGACAGGGAAGGGTCACAGATACGCAGTATTTT. Amino acid sequence: CASSLRQGRVTDTQYF.

The chain links TRBV5-4 to TRBJ2-7; 7 nucleotides agree with TRBD1. The CDR3 covers 15 residues. In germline, CDR1 is SGHNT, CDR2 YYREEE (reference sequence). The ends lost 4 bases at V and 3 bases at J; junction bases unmatched: 10. The CDR3 reads CASSQPDRAGYEQYF. CDR3 nucleotide sequence: TGTGCCAGCAGCCAACCCGACAGGGCGGGCTACGAGCAGTACTTC.

The table lists this clone with a count of one. The V gene is TRBV10-3, the J gene TRBJ1-6, with D unclear. With 2 bases removed from V and 0 bases from J, the gap between germline ends came to 14 bases. CDR3 length: 18 residues. From germline, CDR1 is ENHRY and CDR2 SYGVKD. The CDR3 loop reads CAISEGRNSNSYNSPLHF. The CDR3 DNA is TGTGCCATCAGTGAGGGCAGAAACTCTAACTCCTATAATTCACCCCTCCACTTT.

Concerning this clone: Other nucleotide sequences from this sample produce the same CDR3. The chain is built from TRBV5-5 and TRBJ1-1, with D perhaps TRBD1 (5 bases). Trimming stripped 3 bases from V and 0 bases from J, with 9 bases between. Germline CDR1 SGHKS, CDR2 YYEKEE (reference sequence). The CDR3 consists of 14 residues. CDR3 region: CASSSTAMNTEAFF. The CDR3 coding sequence is TGTGCCAGCAGCTCGACAGCTATGAACACTGAAGCTTTCTTT. The entire variable domain, with the rest obtained from reference TRBV5-5 and TRBJ1-1, is as follows: DAGVTQSPTHLIKTRGQQVTLRCSPISGHKSVSWYQQVLGQGPQFIFQYYEKEERGRGNFPDRFSARQFPNYSSELNVNALLLGDSALYLCASSSTAMNTEAFFGQGTRLTVV.

The J gene is TRBJ2-7, the V gene TRBV18; D is perhaps TRBD1 (6 bases). The CDR3 has 15 amino acids. In germline, CDR1 is KGHSH, CDR2 LQKENI. The V gene lost 3 bases and the J gene lost 2 bases, with 14 bases spanning the gap. The CDR3 nucleotides are TGTGCCAGCTCACCCATCTCCGGGACAACCTACGAGCAGTACTTC. Amino acid sequence: CASSPISGTTYEQYF.

The chain employs TRBV18 and TRBJ2-3; possibly TRBD1 for D (6 bases). The germline V gene has CDR1 KGHSH and CDR2 LQKENI. This CDR3 comprises 14 residues. V was shortened by 4 bases and J by 2 bases, with 10 bases between the two germline ends. In nucleotides, the CDR3 is TGTGCCAGCTCACGGCAGGGGACCACAGATACGCAGTATTTT. Amino acids: CASSRQGTTDTQYF. Supplemented by reference TRBV18 and TRBJ2-3, the full variable domain reads NAGVMQNPRHLVRRRGQEARLRCSPMKGHSHVYWYRQLPEEGLKFMVYLQKENIIDESGMPKERFSAEFPKEGPSILRIQQVVRGDSAAYFCASSRQGTTDTQYFGPGTRLTVL.

The V gene is TRBV6-5, the J gene TRBJ2-2, with a weak D call TRBD2 (5 bases). The length of the CDR3 is 13 residues. The V gene lost 6 bases and the J gene lost 6 bases, with 11 bases spanning the gap. Germline V gives CDR1 MNHEY, CDR2 SVGAGI. CDR3 in amino acids: CASRGIGAGELFF. DNA for the CDR3: TGTGCCAGCAGGGGCATCGGGGCCGGGGAGCTGTTTTTT.